The 25 T cell receptor beta chains below all came from one sample that was sequenced in a study of OX40 agonist ivuxolimab in advanced cancers. Library construction relied on the immunoSEQ multiplex PCR assay. TCRdb stores this immuneACCESS table with in-frame sequences only. Part of the clones is absent; in the studies checked, under half of the shortfall reflects unresolved V genes, and no reason is known for the rest. Across this sample there are some 62,000 clones, with 70% to 80% seen only once. The ten largest clones add up to 9.5% to 13% of the sample. The source was CD4+ or CD8+ T cells sorted from blood, collected in a trial of the OX40 agonist ivuxolimab. These receptors were obtained from an adult with an advanced solid tumor such as melanoma, head and neck, liver or kidney cancer.

This clone appeared a single time. V usage is TRBV6-5 and J usage is TRBJ1-1; perhaps TRBD1 as D (5 bases). The CDR3 has 15 residues. Germline V lookup: CDR1 MNHEY, CDR2 SVGAGI. The ends were cut back, 0 bases at V and 2 bases at J, with 10 bases in the middle. DNA of the CDR3: TGTGCCAGCAGTTACTCGCGCAGGGTTAACACTGAAGCTTTCTTT. This translates into CASSYSRRVNTEAFF.

This chain uses TRBV5-5 with TRBJ2-3; either TRBD1 or TRBD2 may fit D (6 bases each). The CDR3 totals 15 residues. Deletions cut 0 bases from V and 4 bases from J, with 12 bases between. CDR1 is SGHKS and CDR2 is YYEKEE in the germline V gene (reference sequence). For the CDR3, the DNA is TGTGCCAGCAGCTTGGTAACAGGGAGGTCAGATACGCAGTATTTT. Translating gives CASSLVTGRSDTQYF.

The chain is built from TRBV5-1 and TRBJ1-6; D remains unclear. The V end lost 5 bases, the J end lost 0 bases, and 12 bases lay between the germline ends. Germline values: CDR1 SGHRS, CDR2 YFSETQ. The CDR3 is 16 amino acids. The DNA of the CDR3 is TGCGCCAGCAGGATGGATGATAGCTCCTATAATTCACCCCTCCACTTT. Residues: CASRMDDSSYNSPLHF.

The chain employs TRBV6-1 and TRBJ2-7; 8 bases map to TRBD1. This CDR3 has 14 amino acids. Germline V CDR1 and CDR2: MNHNS, SASEGT. Germline trimming cut 7 bases from V and 3 bases from J; bases unmatched to any gene: 8. Here the CDR3 reads CASIRQGIDYEQYF. DNA for the CDR3: TGTGCCAGCATCCGACAGGGGATTGACTACGAGCAGTACTTC.

The V call is TRBV5-1, the J call TRBJ1-1; 7 bases align to TRBD1. J lost 0 bases, V lost 0 bases, and 2 bases had no gene match. This CDR3 spans 15 amino acids. Germline V gene sequence: CDR1 SGHRS, CDR2 YFSETQ. The CDR3 here is CASSLVQGVNTEAFF. DNA of the CDR3: TGCGCCAGCAGCTTGGTGCAGGGGGTGAACACTGAAGCTTTCTTT. Full variable domain (outside the CDR3, taken from reference TRBV5-1 and TRBJ1-1): KAGVTQTPRYLIKTRGQQVTLSCSPISGHRSVSWYQQTPGQGLQFLFEYFSETQRNKGNFPGRFSGRQFSNSRSEMNVSTLELGDSALYLCASSLVQGVNTEAFFGQGTRLTVV.

The gene calls are TRBV29-1 and TRBJ2-7; tentatively, D is TRBD1 (7 bases). The CDR3 sequence is 14 residues long. CDR1 is SQVTM and CDR2 is ANQGSEA in the germline V gene. V lost 5 bases and J lost 3, with 17 bases in between. CDR3 sequence reads: CSVLEGAAGYEQYF. Written as DNA, the CDR3 is TGCAGCGTTTTGGAGGGGGCAGCGGGCTACGAGCAGTACTTC.

A word on this clone: Additional DNA sequences in this sample encode the identical CDR3. The V call is TRBV30, the J call TRBJ2-2, with D maybe TRBD2 (5 bases). Germline V gene lookup returns CDR1 GTSNPN and CDR2 SVGIG (reference sequence). The CDR3 runs 12 residues. Trimming took off 0 bases at V and 6 bases at J, with 5 bases between the two ends. The CDR3 loop reads CAWSVGAGELFF. CDR3 bases: TGTGCCTGGAGTGTCGGGGCCGGGGAGCTGTTTTTT.

The chain employs TRBV28 and TRBJ1-1; D is unresolved. Looked up from germline, CDR1 is MDHEN and CDR2 is SYDVKM. V was shortened by 8 bases and J by 0 bases, with 19 bases between the two germline ends. The CDR3 covers 16 residues. The DNA for the CDR3 is TGTGCCAGCCCTACCCAAGGAGCAGATATGAACACTGAAGCTTTCTTT. Protein sequence: CASPTQGADMNTEAFF.

The chain carries TRBV7-2 and TRBJ2-1; maybe TRBD2 (6 bases). Looked up from germline, CDR1 is SGHTA and CDR2 is FQGNSA. The V and J ends lost 5 bases and 6 bases respectively, with 14 bases between them. The CDR3 runs to 14 residues. CDR3 sequence reads: CASSPDPGLNEQFF. CDR3 coding DNA: TGTGCCAGCAGCCCAGATCCGGGACTCAATGAGCAGTTCTTC.

Only one count was recorded for this clone. V and J are TRBV19 and TRBJ2-5, with 7 nucleotides matching TRBD2. The germline gives CDR1 LNHDA, CDR2 SQIVND (reference sequence). This CDR3 has 15 residues. The junction had 10 bases not matched to a gene; V was cut back by 7 bases and J by 2 bases. This CDR3 reads CASNDGGLPQETQYF. In DNA form, the CDR3 reads TGTGCCAGTAACGATGGGGGACTACCTCAAGAGACCCAGTACTTC.

V is TRBV6-5 and J is TRBJ2-2; possible D gene TRBD1, 5 bases. CDR1 MNHEY and CDR2 SVGAGI come from the germline V gene. The CDR3 is made up of 15 amino acids. With 6 bases removed from V and 1 base from J, the gap between germline ends came to 12 bases. CDR3 in amino acids: CASSQGPLNTGELFF. Here the CDR3 DNA reads TGTGCCAGCAGCCAGGGTCCTCTGAACACCGGGGAGCTGTTTTTT.

The chain combines TRBV12-5 with TRBJ2-3, with D unclear. Trimming left V 1 base short and J 0 bases short, with 14 bases between. Germline V CDR1 and CDR2: LGHNT, FRNRAP. This CDR3 contains 17 residues. CDR3 nucleotides: TGTGCTAGTGGTTTGGGGGCAGCAGGTCCTAGCACAGATACGCAGTATTTT. The encoded protein is CASGLGAAGPSTDTQYF.

In DNA form, the CDR3 reads TGTGCCAGCAGGAACCGGGACAGGGCTCATGGCTACACCTTC. It encodes CASRNRDRAHGYTF. The J gene is TRBJ1-2, the V gene TRBV6-6; 9 bases fit TRBD1. The CDR3 length is 14 residues. Germline CDR1 MNHNY, CDR2 SVGAGI (reference sequence). J was trimmed by 6 bases and V by 6 bases; bases with no gene match: 8.

This clone was seen a single time. The V and J genes are TRBV7-9 and TRBJ2-3; TRBD2 agrees at 14 bases. Germline V gene data show CDR1 as SEHNR and CDR2 as FQNEAQ (reference sequence). The CDR3 is 16 residues long. Trimming took 3 bases from V and 5 from J; bases not matched to a gene: 4. CDR3 sequence (DNA): TGTGCCAGCAGCTTCGGACTAGCGGGAGGTTTAGATACGCAGTATTTT. Translated: CASSFGLAGGLDTQYF.

The chain couples TRBV11-2 to TRBJ2-7; 7 bases fit TRBD1. Gene TRBJ2-1 matches the end of the DNA better, so the J call may be wrong. This CDR3 region has 15 residues. Germline loops: CDR1 SGHAT, CDR2 FQNNGV. The CDR3 DNA reads TGTGCCAGCAGCTCCACAGGGGCGGTTGTAGATGAGCAGTTCTTC. Protein: CASSSTGAVVDEQFF.

The V and J genes are TRBV7-9 and TRBJ2-7; no firm D call. V was trimmed by 3 bases and J by 0 bases, leaving 15 bases between them. This CDR3 region has 16 residues. Germline CDR1 is SEHNR and CDR2 is FQNEAQ (reference sequence). Here the CDR3 DNA reads TGTGCCAGCAGCTTTTCTTCGTGGCACAGCTCCTACGAGCAGTACTTC. It yields the protein CASSFSSWHSSYEQYF. Looking up the rest from reference TRBV7-9 and TRBJ2-7 gives the full variable domain: DTGVSQNPRHKITKRGQNVTFRCDPISEHNRLYWYRQTLGQGPEFLTYFQNEAQLEKSRLLSDRFSAERPKGSFSTLEIQRTEQGDSAMYLCASSFSSWHSSYEQYFGPGTRLTVT.

The V and J genes are TRBV19 and TRBJ2-3, with TRBD2 matching 7 bases. Germline CDR1 and CDR2: LNHDA and SQIVND (reference sequence). V dropped 1 base and J dropped 0; count of bases not matched to a gene: 13. This CDR3 contains 19 residues. The CDR3 reads CASSIARLAEGSSTDTQYF. The CDR3, as DNA: TGTGCCAGTAGTATAGCTAGGCTAGCGGAAGGATCTAGCACAGATACGCAGTATTTT.

This clone was counted a few times. V is TRBV7-3 and J is TRBJ1-1; 8 bases agree with TRBD1. The CDR3 contains 14 residues. The V gene end was trimmed by 4 bases and the J gene end by 4 bases; junction bases not matched to a gene: 5. Germline CDR1 is SGHTA and CDR2 is FQGTGA. The CDR3, as DNA: TGTGCCAGCAGCTCAGGGGGCGCGAGCACTGAAGCTTTCTTT. This sequence encodes CASSSGGASTEAFF.

The chain joins TRBV28 to TRBJ2-6; TRBD1 might be the D (5 bases). V lost 8 bases to trimming and J lost 1 base, with 9 bases between them. The CDR3 runs to 14 residues. Germline loops: CDR1 MDHEN, CDR2 SYDVKM. The DNA for the CDR3 is TGTGCCAGCGGCTCAGGGTCTGGGGCCAACGTCCTGACTTTC. Its protein product is CASGSGSGANVLTF.

The V and J genes are TRBV27 and TRBJ2-7, with a weak D call TRBD1 (6 bases). The CDR3 covers 15 residues. V lost 0 bases and J lost 4, with 13 bases in between. CDR1 is MNHEY, CDR2 SMNVEV, per germline (reference sequence). CDR3 bases: TGTGCCAGCAGTTTATCGAGTACAGGGCTTTACGAGCAGTACTTC. It specifies CASSLSSTGLYEQYF.

The genes are TRBV21-1 and TRBJ1-1; TRBD1 reflects the table's D call only, with no check against the DNA. TRBV21-1 is classified as a pseudogene. This CDR3 has 15 amino acids. The CDR3 bases are TGTGCCAGCAGCAAAGCGAAGGGGGCAAACACTGAAGCTTTCTTT. It yields the protein CASSKAKGANTEAFF.

The rearrangement joins TRBV27 to TRBJ1-4, with 12 positions matching TRBD1. Germline V gene data show CDR1 as MNHEY and CDR2 as SMNVEV (reference sequence). The CDR3 contains 14 residues. After removal of 3 bases from V and 8 bases from J, the junction contained 1 base not matched to a gene. The CDR3: CASSLGQGAEKLFF. Written as DNA, the CDR3 is TGTGCCAGCAGTTTGGGACAGGGGGCAGAAAAACTGTTTTTT.

The chain links TRBV14 to TRBJ2-6; the match to TRBD1 covers 8 bases. The CDR3 runs to 19 residues. Germline trimming cut 0 bases from V and 2 bases from J; bases unmatched to any gene: 9. Germline V CDR1 and CDR2: SGHDN, FVKESK. CDR3 in amino acids: CASSQDLDRAGPGANVLTF. The CDR3 DNA follows: TGTGCCAGCAGCCAAGATCTGGACAGGGCCGGTCCTGGGGCCAACGTCCTGACTTTC.

This clone was observed once. The CDR3 region is CASSSPTGAFTEAFF. CDR3 DNA sequence: TGTGCCAGCAGCTCCCCGACAGGCGCCTTCACTGAAGCTTTCTTT. The chain couples TRBV7-9 to TRBJ1-1, with D possibly being TRBD1 (6 bases). The germline gives CDR1 SEHNR, CDR2 FQNEAQ (reference sequence). The CDR3 extends over 15 amino acids. V lost 4 bases to trimming and J lost 4 bases, with 16 bases between them.

This sequence joins TRBV10-3 and TRBJ2-5; D is unresolved. V lost 2 bases and J 5 bases, leaving 15 bases between the germline ends. CDR3 size: 15 residues. Germline CDR1 is ENHRY and CDR2 is SYGVKD. CDR3 bases: TGTGCCATCAGTGAGGGGTTGTCCCCTCGCGAGACCCAGTACTTC. Translated: CAISEGLSPRETQYF.